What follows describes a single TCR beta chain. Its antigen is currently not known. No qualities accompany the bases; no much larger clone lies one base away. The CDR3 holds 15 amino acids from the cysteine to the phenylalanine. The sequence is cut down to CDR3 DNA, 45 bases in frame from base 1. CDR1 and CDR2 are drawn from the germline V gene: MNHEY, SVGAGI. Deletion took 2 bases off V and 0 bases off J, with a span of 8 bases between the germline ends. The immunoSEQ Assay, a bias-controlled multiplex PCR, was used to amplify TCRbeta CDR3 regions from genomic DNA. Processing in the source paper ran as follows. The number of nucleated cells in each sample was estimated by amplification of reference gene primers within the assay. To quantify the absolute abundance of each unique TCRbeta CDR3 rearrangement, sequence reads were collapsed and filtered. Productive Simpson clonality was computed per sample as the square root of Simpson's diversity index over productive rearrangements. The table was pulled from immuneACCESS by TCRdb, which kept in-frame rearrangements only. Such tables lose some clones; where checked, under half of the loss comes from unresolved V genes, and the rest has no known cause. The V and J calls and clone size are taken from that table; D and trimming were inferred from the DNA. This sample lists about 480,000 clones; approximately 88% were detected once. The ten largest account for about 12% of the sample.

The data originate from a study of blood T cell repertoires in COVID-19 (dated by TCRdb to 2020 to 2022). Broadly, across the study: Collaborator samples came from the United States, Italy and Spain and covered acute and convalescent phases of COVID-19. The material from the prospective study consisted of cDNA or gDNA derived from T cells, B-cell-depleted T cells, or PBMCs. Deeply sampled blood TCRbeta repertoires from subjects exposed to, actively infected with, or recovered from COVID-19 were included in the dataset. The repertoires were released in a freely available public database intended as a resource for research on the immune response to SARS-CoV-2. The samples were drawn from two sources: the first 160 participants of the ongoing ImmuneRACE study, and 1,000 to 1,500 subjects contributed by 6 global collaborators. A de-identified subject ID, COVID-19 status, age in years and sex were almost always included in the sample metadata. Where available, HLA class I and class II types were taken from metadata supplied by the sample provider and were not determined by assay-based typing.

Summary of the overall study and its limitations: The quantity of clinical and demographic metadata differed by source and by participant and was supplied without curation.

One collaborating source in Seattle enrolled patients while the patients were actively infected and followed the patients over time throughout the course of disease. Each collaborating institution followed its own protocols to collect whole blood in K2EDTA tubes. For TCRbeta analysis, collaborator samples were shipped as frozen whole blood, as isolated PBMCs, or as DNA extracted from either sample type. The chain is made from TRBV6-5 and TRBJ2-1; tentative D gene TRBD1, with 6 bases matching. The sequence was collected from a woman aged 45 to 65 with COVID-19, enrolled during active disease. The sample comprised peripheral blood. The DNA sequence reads TGTGCCAGCAGTTACGGGGGCCACTCCTACAATGAGCAGTTCTTC. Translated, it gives CASSYGGHSYNEQFF.